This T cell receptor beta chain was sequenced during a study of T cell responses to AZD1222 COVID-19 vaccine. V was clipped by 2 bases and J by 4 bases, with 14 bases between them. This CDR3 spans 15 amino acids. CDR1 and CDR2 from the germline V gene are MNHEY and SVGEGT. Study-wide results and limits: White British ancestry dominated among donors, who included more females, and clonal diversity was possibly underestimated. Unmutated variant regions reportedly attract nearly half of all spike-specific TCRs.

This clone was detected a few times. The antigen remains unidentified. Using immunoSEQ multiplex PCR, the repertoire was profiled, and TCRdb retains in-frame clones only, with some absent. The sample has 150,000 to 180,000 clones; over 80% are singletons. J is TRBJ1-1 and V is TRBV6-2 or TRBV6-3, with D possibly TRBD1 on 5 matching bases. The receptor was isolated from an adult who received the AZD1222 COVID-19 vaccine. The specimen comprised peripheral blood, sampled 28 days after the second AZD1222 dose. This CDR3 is CASSYLYGGSTEAFF. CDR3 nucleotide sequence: TGTGCCAGCAGTTACCTCTACGGGGGGAGCACTGAAGCTTTCTTT.